This entry is about one T cell receptor (beta chain). This receptor's antigen is unknown. No quality values exist for individual bases; no much larger clone is one base distant. Its CDR3 holds 14 amino acids, cysteine through phenylalanine. The kept DNA is CDR3 alone, 42 bases in frame from the first base. Between the V and J ends, shortened by 3 bases and 1 base respectively, the junction contains 7 bases. The germline V gene encodes CDR1 LNHDA and CDR2 SQIVND (reference sequence). The data were taken from a study of cytomegalovirus exposure and HLA in healthy donors (dated by TCRdb to 2017 to 2019). In terms of the full investigation: In an earlier analysis of about 560 of the donors, about 270 Gb of sequence data and 90 million to 120 million unique TCR beta sequences from about 190 million T cells were reported. The study aimed to test whether cataloging public T cell receptors could reveal signatures of past pathogen exposure. In the later analysis, no new phenotypic data were used to find candidate immune exposures; instead, reliance was placed on TCR beta sequences and their occurrence across donors. Besides the first cohort of under 700 subjects, a separate validation cohort made up of 90 to 150 different subjects was used. Using immunosequencing, the study profiled T cell repertoires from 500 to 800 subjects and related those repertoires to cytomegalovirus serostatus. An early release that covered some 640 HLA-typed donors contained about 300 gigabases of sequencing data and roughly 84 million unique TCR sequences. Roughly five DR-DQ haplotypes were treated as single units for association and clustering because of strong linkage in the cohort. Every repertoire in the discovery cohort had been generated on one and the same sequencing platform. Donor age, sex, ethnicity and CMV serostatus were compiled together with the repertoire data. HLA typing included class I and class II loci at four-digit resolution. Typing coverage differed by locus: A, B, C, DRB1 and DQB1 were typed in roughly 620-630 donors, DQA1 in about 550, DPA1 in around 610, and DPB1 in just under 490. In a later genetic analysis, genome-wide SNP genotypes for about three fifths of the 666 donors were used, and that subset was treated as a discovery cohort. A later analysis re-analyzed previously published TCR beta repertoires from 666 donors and added high-resolution HLA genotyping to study TCR occurrence patterns. An earlier analysis of a few hundred of the donors applied high-throughput TCR beta sequencing to assess whether each TCR beta V gene segment acted as functional or pseudogenic. Among about 400 genotyped donors of the cohort, an average of around 250,000 unique TCR beta nucleotide sequences was sequenced per donor, of which 15% to 20% were non-productive. The study combined high-throughput TCR immunosequencing, statistical association of individual TCRs with disease status, and machine learning to predict cytomegalovirus infection status. Of the 398 genotyped donors, over 70% fell in the genetic ancestry cluster associated with self-reported Caucasian donors.

The cohort consisted of hundreds of healthy bone marrow donors. At the time of sampling, every cohort member was nominally healthy, though immune exposures that went unrecorded were likely present. The donor tested CMV seropositive and was one of the 289 seropositive cohort members. Every donor gave a peripheral blood sample, and the peripheral blood mononuclear cells from that sample were used for TCR beta sequencing. Genomic DNA was extracted from the blood cell samples with the Qiagen DNeasy Blood Extraction Kit. Receptor amplification or capture employed the immunoSEQ multiplex PCR assay. The multiplex PCR relied on a mix of 60 forward primers for TCR Vbeta segments and 13 reverse primers for TCR Jbeta segments. The CDR3 region of rearranged TCR beta genes was amplified from genomic DNA by a multiplex PCR assay. The amplified TCR beta libraries were sequenced on the Illumina HiSeq System as 87-base-pair reads. The source study handled its data this way. A later analysis counted about 80 million unique TCR beta chains across the 666 repertoires, and around 9.9 million of these chains were shared by at least two donors. Raw reads were error-corrected and collapsed into unique sequences with a nearest-neighbor algorithm that merged closely related sequences to remove PCR and sequencing errors. Alignment of CDR3 sequences to IMGT reference sequences was used to assign V, D and J gene segments. For a sequence to be retained, a match of at least six nucleotides to both a V gene segment and a J gene segment was required. A rearrangement counted as productive if the CDR3 had no stop codons and remained in frame with V and J, and every other rearrangement counted as non-productive. CDR3 was defined according to IMGT convention as the region running from the second conserved V-encoded cysteine to the conserved J-encoded phenylalanine. Sequences without an unambiguous match to a single V gene segment were excluded from the earlier analysis of 587 of the donors. In an earlier analysis of several hundred of the donors, a V segment was called functional when productive rearrangements were above 56.7%, and segregating when the standard deviation between donors exceeded 5%. A statistical classification framework was built to diagnose cytomegalovirus status from the catalog of TCR beta chain sequences. A later analysis assigned V and J genes by comparing TCR nucleotide sequences with IMGT/GENE-DB human TR gene sequences. A later analysis assigned CDR3 sequences and most-parsimonious VDJ recombination scenarios with the TCRdist pipeline. In a later analysis, each TCR beta chain was defined by its CDR3 amino acid sequence together with its V-gene family, and reads lacking a unique V-gene family were excluded. In a later analysis, approximately 640 highly shared, low-generation-probability nucleotide sequences were removed to address suspected cross-contamination and a sequencing artifact. In a later analysis, a clonal expansion index for each public chain was calculated from normalized within-repertoire ranks of inferred template counts. In a later analysis, generation probabilities were computed with a VDJ recombination model fitted to out-of-frame rearrangements, and the resulting probabilities were checked against IGoR. A later analysis scored TCR-TCR, TCR-HLA and TCR-CMV co-occurrence with hypergeometric tests, applying a repertoire-size bias correction to TCR pairs. To estimate false discovery rates, a later analysis permuted the HLA or CMV assignments 20 times. A later analysis grouped co-occurring TCRs with DBSCAN, adding TCRdist sequence similarity when clustering within HLA-allele-positive subsets. For co-occurrence clustering, repertoires with fewer than 30,000 or more than 120,000 public chains were excluded, along with four or five repertoires with anomalous nucleotide sharing. Held by TCRdb, this immuneACCESS table contains in-frame sequences only and omits some clones. Under half of the omission traces to an unresolved V gene where checked; the cause of the rest is unknown. That table gives V, J and clone size, and the DNA gave D and trimming. In all, the sample holds about 79,000 clones, and roughly 69% of those were seen once. Clones ranked in the top ten supply approximately 7% of the sample.

The full study reports these points: Roughly uniform sequencing depth across donors was assumed in presence/absence analyses, although this assumption may not hold. Because counts were too low, approximately 18 rarely observed V segments, including chromosome 9 orphons, were excluded from the earlier analysis of roughly 580 of the donors. A later analysis associated around 16,000 TCR beta sequences with specific HLA alleles at a false discovery rate of 0.05. According to a later genetic analysis, donors in an Asian-associated ancestry cluster had fewer N-insertions in productive TCRs than the approximately 650-donor mean. Compared with equally common non-associated chains, HLA-associated TCR beta chains in a later analysis were more clonally expanded and had lower generation probabilities. For the cohort, immune exposure information was limited to CMV serostatus. In vitro tests confirmed that a few of the cytomegalovirus-associated TCR beta chains recognize cytomegalovirus antigens. According to a later analysis, TCR association rates differed among HLA loci, with DRB1 alleles showing the most associated TCRs and HLA-C alleles showing the fewest. In an earlier analysis of about 600 of the donors, most TCR beta V segments appeared in productive rearrangements about 87% or about 30% of the time, broadly matching IMGT annotations. The classifier was reported to diagnose cytomegalovirus status with high specificity and sensitivity in both the original cohort and the validation cohort. A later analysis reported that several top co-occurrence clusters appeared linked to parvovirus B19, influenza, CMV and Epstein-Barr virus. The cohort was sequenced for TCR beta chains only, and without alpha or paired-chain data the features that could be detected were limited. A later analysis found that most CMV-associated TCR beta chains appeared HLA-restricted, with HLA associations seemingly driven largely by CMV exposure. A further reported finding was that TCR beta sequences accurately predicted the HLA-A and HLA-B alleles for most subjects in the first cohort. When HLA alleles, especially DR and DQ, strongly co-occurred, TCR associations were difficult to assign to individual alleles. Correlated functional status among segregating V segments might be attributable to linkage disequilibrium, but an unknown experimental factor could not be ruled out. Most TCR sequences were observed very rarely across donors, whereas some public TCRs were present in many individuals. A total of fewer than 200 TCR beta chains were listed by the study as associated with cytomegalovirus. According to the authors, the approach could potentially be generalized to other disease states and immunological phenotypes. A later genetic analysis associated a missense DCLRE1C variant with V-gene and J-gene trimming of TCR beta chains, and an independent cohort replicated the association. Because some donors lacked HLA typing at each locus, the association tests relied only on the typed subset. Because the 87-base-pair reads could not distinguish some IMGT-functional V segments, including TRBV6-2 and TRBV6-3, those segments were excluded. A group of highly shared sequence variants was considered likely to be a technical artifact of the sequencing pipeline.

This receptor was identified in a woman between 50 and 59 years old in good health and CMV-seropositive. The sample comprised PBMCs. This receptor chain uses TRBV19 and TRBJ1-3; no D segment can be confidently identified. In nucleotides, the sequence is TGTGCCAGTAGTATCGCAGTGTCTGGAAACACCATATATTTT. It is translated as CASSIAVSGNTIYF.